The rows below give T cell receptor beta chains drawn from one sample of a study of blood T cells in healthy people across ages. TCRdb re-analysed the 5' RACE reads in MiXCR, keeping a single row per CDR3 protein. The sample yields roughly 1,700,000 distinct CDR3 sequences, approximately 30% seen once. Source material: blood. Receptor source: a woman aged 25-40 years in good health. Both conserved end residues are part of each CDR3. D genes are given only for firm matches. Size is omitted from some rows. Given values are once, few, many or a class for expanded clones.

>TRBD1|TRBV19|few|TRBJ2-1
TGTGCCAGTAGTATGGACAGGGGGCGTGAGCAGTTCTTC
CASSMDRGREQFF
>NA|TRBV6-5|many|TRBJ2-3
TGTGCCACCTCAAGGGGTGCAGATACGCAGTATTTT
CATSRGADTQYF
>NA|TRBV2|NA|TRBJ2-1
TGTGCCAGCAGTGAAGCGCCTTACACCTACAATGAGCAGTTCTTC
CASSEAPYTYNEQFF
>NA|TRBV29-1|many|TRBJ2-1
TGCAGCGTTGGGTCCTACAATGAGCAGTTCTTC
CSVGSYNEQFF
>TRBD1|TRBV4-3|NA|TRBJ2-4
TGCGCCAGCAGCCAAGATAGTGGAGTACAGGGGTCCATTCAGTACTTC
CASSQDSGVQGSIQYF
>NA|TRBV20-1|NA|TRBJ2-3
TGCAGTGTTTATAGGTCGGGGACAGATACGCAGTATTTT
CSVYRSGTDTQYF
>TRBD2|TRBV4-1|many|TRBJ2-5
TGCGCCAGCAGCTCCCGACTAGCGGGGGGAGAGACCCAGTACTTC
CASSSRLAGGETQYF
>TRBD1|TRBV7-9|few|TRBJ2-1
TGTGCCAGCAGCTGGACAGGAAACCGTGAGCAGTTCTTC
CASSWTGNREQFF
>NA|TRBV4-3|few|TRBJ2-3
TGCGCCAGCAGCCAAGAATCTAGGGATACGCAGTATTTT
CASSQESRDTQYF
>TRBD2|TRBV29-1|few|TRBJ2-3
TGCAGCGTTGCGACTAGCGCAGATACGCAGTATTTT
CSVATSADTQYF
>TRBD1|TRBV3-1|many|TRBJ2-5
TGTGCCAGCAGCCACCTAGGGACAGGAGAACAAGAGACCCAGTACTTC
CASSHLGTGEQETQYF
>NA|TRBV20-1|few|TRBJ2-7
TGCAGTGCTAGAAATTACGTAGGGCAAGACGAGCAGTACTTC
CSARNYVGQDEQYF
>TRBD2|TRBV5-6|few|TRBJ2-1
TGTGCCAGCAGCTTCAAAAGCGGGAGAAGGAATGAGCAGTTCTTC
CASSFKSGRRNEQFF
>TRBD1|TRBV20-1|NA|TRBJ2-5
TGCAGTGCTAGCCGAGACAGGGTGGTACAAGAGACCCAGTACTTC
CSASRDRVVQETQYF
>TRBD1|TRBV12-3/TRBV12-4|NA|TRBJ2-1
TGTGCCAGCAGTTGCACGCAGGGGGCGAGTGAGCAGTTCTTC
CASSCTQGASEQFF
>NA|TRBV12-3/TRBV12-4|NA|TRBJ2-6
TGTGCCAGCACCCCAGGGTCTGGGGCCAACGCCCTGACTTTC
CASTPGSGANALTF
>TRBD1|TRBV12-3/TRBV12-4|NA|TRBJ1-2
TGTGCCAGCAGGTCCGGGACAGGGTATAATGGCTACACCTTC
CASRSGTGYNGYTF
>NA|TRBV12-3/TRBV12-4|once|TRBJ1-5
TGTGCCAGCAGTTTGGTCAGGGATAGCAATCAGCCCCAGCATTTT
CASSLVRDSNQPQHF
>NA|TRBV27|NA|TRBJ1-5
TGTGCCAGCCAAACTACAGGAGGAAATCAGCCCCAGCATTTT
CASQTTGGNQPQHF
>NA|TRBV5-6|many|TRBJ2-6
TGTGCCAGCAGCCGTCCGAAGACAGGAACTGGGGCCAACGTCCTGACTTTC
CASSRPKTGTGANVLTF
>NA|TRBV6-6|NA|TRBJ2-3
TGTGCCAGCAGTTACGTAGGGGCAGATACGCAGTATTTT
CASSYVGADTQYF
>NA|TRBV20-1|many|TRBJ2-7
TGCAGTGCTAGGGCAGGGGGACTCTACGAGCAGTACTTC
CSARAGGLYEQYF